This T cell receptor beta chain was captured in a study of shared T cell receptors in the human thymus. Germline CDR1 reads SGHNT; CDR2 reads YYREEE (reference sequence). The CDR3 spans 15 residues. The ends were cut back, 2 bases at V and 13 bases at J, with 22 bases in the middle. Method: immunoSEQ multiplex PCR; TCRdb's copy keeps in-frame clones and lacks some. The sample carries 500,000 to 750,000 clones, roughly 90% recorded once. The sample also formed part of further work on human thymus T cells. This second study notes: Healthy Finnish infants undergoing corrective surgery for congenital heart defects were the donors. Thymic samples were excised during corrective heart operations. V and J genes seemed to be used with bias in thymic and blood repertoires. The related literature has documented a marked overlap of thymic repertoires among unrelated individuals.

This rearrangement joins TRBV5-4 to TRBJ2-1, with D perhaps matching TRBD1 (6 bases). The clonotype originates from a boy less than two years old with a congenital heart defect. Sequences were obtained from thymocytes. This CDR3 is CASSLQEFRDTHQFF. The CDR3 nucleotides read TGTGCCAGCAGCTTACAAGAATTCCGGGACACCCATCAGTTCTTC.